This T cell receptor beta chain was found in a study of T cells after yellow fever vaccination (dated by TCRdb to between 2019 and 2020). Regarding the research as a whole: Libraries from fractions with low cell numbers were prepared with the SMART-Seq v4 Ultra Low Input RNA kit. To follow T-cell clones before and after both primary and booster YFV17D yellow fever vaccination, bulk TCR alpha and beta repertoires underwent longitudinal sequencing. The cohort comprised two healthy male donors, one aged 18 to 30 and one aged 30 to 40 years. Blood was collected at multiple timepoints before and after primary and secondary immunization, and bulk PBMC replicates and cell subsets were isolated. Points the paper makes about the study in general: A small fraction of clonotypes showed up in both the CD4 and CD8 compartments, probably as a result of convergent recombination. Because abundant contaminating clonotypes from the bulk population could be contained in FACS-sorted repertoires, computational filtering was required. Compared with the primary T-cell response, the secondary T-cell response was faster but weaker, reaching its peak on day 5 rather than on day 15. Because only two donors were included in the study, the extent to which the findings can be generalized is limited. After the booster, most of the clones that had expanded following primary vaccination were detected again (just under 97% of CD4 and around 88% of CD8), which suggests that memory was broadly maintained.

This clonotype showed up just a few times. This clone's antigen is unknown. No per-base quality is available; no much larger clone lies one base away. From the cysteine up to the phenylalanine, the CDR3 has a length of 12 residues. The DNA shown is the 36-base CDR3, in frame from base 1. CDR1 KGHSH and CDR2 LQKENI are derived from the germline V gene. Ends trimmed: V by 5 bases, J by 12 bases; bases unmatched to a gene: 6. TCR cDNA was synthesized by 5'RACE template switching, through which a universal primer site and unique molecular identifiers were introduced. Priming for cDNA synthesis came from both the TCR alpha and TCR beta constant segments. Libraries were amplified in two PCR steps, with sample barcodes and sequencing adapters added in the second step. Libraries were sequenced on Illumina HiSeq 2500 (2x100 bp) or NovaSeq (2x150 bp). In the original analysis: MIGEC handled demultiplexing of reads and collapsing into UMI consensus sequences, while MiXCR performed V(D)J alignment. Clonotypes responding to the vaccine were identified with edgeR on replicate PBMC samples, with the criteria of FDR below 0.01 and a log2 fold change above 5 up to day 15. CD4 or CD8 identity was assigned to each bulk clonotype according to whether the clonotype was present at higher abundance in the sequenced CD4 repertoire or the sequenced CD8 repertoire. The public reads were quality trimmed at Q25 with fastp and then assembled into clones with MiXCR by TCRdb, keeping productive beta chains. Each CDR3 protein gets just one entry, which takes the most common genes and DNA from the rows behind it. TCRdb's processing, not the authors', yielded these V and J calls. The sample table contains about 300,000 distinct CDR3 sequences; only one count was recorded for around 7.3% of them. The biggest ten clones account for roughly a sixth of the sample.

What the treatment or condition label conveys for this sample: live attenuated yellow fever vaccine strain. At each blood-draw timepoint, two biological replicates of bulk PBMCs were collected. PBMCs were isolated from peripheral blood using a standard Ficoll-Paque protocol. TriZol was used to extract RNA from bulk PBMCs, from CD4 and CD8 fractions, and from dextramer-positive and dextramer-negative fractions. Sequencing used PBMCs, obtained about 41 days after the first yellow fever vaccination. The receptor comes from a man aged 18-30 years who received the YFV17D yellow fever vaccine. Recombination linked TRBV18 to TRBJ1-2; a stretch of 10 junction bases matches TRBD1. The nucleotide sequence is given as TGTGCCAGCTCAACAGACAGGGGGCCGAACACCTTC. Its coded protein is CASSTDRGPNTF.